The 27 T cell receptor beta chains below were found in one sample sequenced in a study of shared clonotypes between healthy human individuals. Sequencing used immunoSEQ multiplex PCR; TCRdb keeps in-frame clones, though not all of them. The sample holds under 2.5 million clones, 85% to 95% seen once. The sample taken for sequencing was naive CD4+ T cells from PBMCs. Described subset: CD45RA+ positively selected. These receptors were obtained from a man aged 18 to 35 in good health. Some clones in this sample may be carry-over from other donors' samples.

This chain links TRBV2 with TRBJ2-1, with 11 bases matching TRBD2. Germline lookup yields CDR1 SNHLY and CDR2 FYNNEI. V was pared by 4 bases and J by 3 bases, with 14 bases of the junction left unmatched. CDR3 length equals 19 residues. The CDR3 DNA reads as TGTGCCAGCAGTGGCGGATCTAGCGGGAGGAAGAGTTTCTACAATGAGCAGTTCTTC. Translated, it gives CASSGGSSGRKSFYNEQFF.

This clone was picked up one time. This sequence joins TRBV28 and TRBJ2-5; 9 bases are shared with TRBD2. This CDR3 comprises 12 residues. V gave up 11 bases and J gave up 5 bases; unmatched junction bases: 6. Looked up from germline, CDR1 is MDHEN and CDR2 is SYDVKM. CDR3 residues: CACSGRGETQYF. The CDR3 nucleotides read TGTGCCTGTAGCGGGAGAGGGGAGACCCAGTACTTC.

The V and J genes are TRBV9 and TRBJ2-2; the match to TRBD2 covers 13 bases. Germline lookup yields CDR1 SGDLS and CDR2 YYNGEE. V lost 4 bases and J lost 6; bases outside the gene matches: 6. This CDR3 comprises 16 residues. As DNA, the CDR3 is TGTGCCAGCAGCCCTGCCACTAGCGGGAGGGCCGGGGAGCTGTTTTTT. It codes for CASSPATSGRAGELFF.

This sequence joins TRBV28 and TRBJ2-4; no clear D gene. V lost 5 bases and J lost 3, with 11 bases in between. The V gene's germline CDR1 is MDHEN and CDR2 SYDVKM. The CDR3 is 14 residues long. This chain's CDR3 is CASSGPTLKNIQYF. The CDR3 DNA follows: TGTGCCAGCAGTGGACCGACTCTCAAAAACATTCAGTACTTC.

Note on this clone: Other DNA sequences in this specimen translate into the identical CDR3. J is TRBJ2-5 and V is TRBV27; D gene ambiguous. V gave up 2 bases and J gave up 2 bases, with 6 bases separating them. The CDR3 length is 13 residues. Germline V gene data show CDR1 as MNHEY and CDR2 as SMNVEV (reference sequence). This CDR3 is CASSLRIQETQYF. In DNA, the CDR3 is TGTGCCAGCAGTTTACGTATACAAGAGACCCAGTACTTC.

The chain links TRBV5-1 to TRBJ2-1; either TRBD1 or TRBD2 may supply D (5 bases each). Trimming left V 0 bases short and J 6 bases short, with 10 bases between. This CDR3 has 14 amino acids. From germline, CDR1 is SGHRS and CDR2 YFSETQ. The CDR3 region is CASSLAGQFNEQFF. The CDR3 bases are TGCGCCAGCAGCTTGGCGGGGCAGTTCAATGAGCAGTTCTTC.

The J gene is TRBJ2-1, the V gene TRBV6-1, with 11 positions matching TRBD2. In germline, CDR1 is MNHNS, CDR2 SASEGT. Trimming removed 0 bases from V and 3 bases from J; junction bases left unmatched: 7. The CDR3 consists of 18 residues. CDR3 sequence reads: CASSEAELAGVIYNEQFF. CDR3 DNA: TGTGCCAGCAGTGAAGCGGAACTAGCGGGAGTTATCTACAATGAGCAGTTCTTC.

The chain joins TRBV18 to TRBJ2-3, with TRBD1 matching over 9 bases. This CDR3 region has 15 residues. Trimming took 7 bases from V and 8 from J; bases not matched to a gene: 13. The germline V gene encodes CDR1 KGHSH and CDR2 LQKENI. CDR3 nucleotide sequence: TGTGCCAGCTACCCACAGGGGGCCCTTCGAGGTACGCAGTATTTT. This translates into CASYPQGALRGTQYF.

The chain has TRBV28 and TRBJ2-2; tentatively, D is TRBD1 or TRBD2 (6 bases each). The CDR3 is 17 amino acids. The germline gives CDR1 MDHEN, CDR2 SYDVKM. V was cut by 6 bases and J by 1 base, with 18 bases left in between. The CDR3 sequence: CASSGPGGRGNTGELFF. The CDR3 DNA reads as TGTGCCAGCAGCGGGCCTGGGGGGCGAGGGAACACCGGGGAGCTGTTTTTT.

Turning to this clone: Distinct nucleotide sequences in the sample also encode this CDR3. The V gene is TRBV14, the J gene TRBJ1-1; D remains ambiguous. V was cut by 6 bases and J by 4 bases, with 9 bases left in between. CDR3 size: 12 residues. The germline gives CDR1 SGHDN, CDR2 FVKESK. The CDR3 sequence: CASSPQSTEAFF. The DNA of the CDR3 is TGTGCCAGCAGTCCCCAGAGCACTGAAGCTTTCTTT.

The chain couples TRBV5-4 to TRBJ1-2, with D possibly being TRBD1 (5 bases). The CDR3 consists of 14 residues. Germline CDR1 is SGHNT and CDR2 is YYREEE (reference sequence). The V gene lost 4 bases and the J gene lost 8 bases, with 18 bases spanning the gap. CDR3 coding DNA: TGTGCCAGCAGCCACGACGCAGGGATTAGGGGCTACACCTTC. Protein: CASSHDAGIRGYTF. Drawing the rest from reference TRBV5-4 and TRBJ1-2, the complete variable domain is ETGVTQSPTHLIKTRGQQVTLRCSSQSGHNTVSWYQQALGQGPQFIFQYYREEENGRGNFPPRFSGLQFPNYSSELNVNALELDDSALYLCASSHDAGIRGYTFGSGTRLTVV.

This rearrangement joins TRBV28 to TRBJ1-1, with D tentatively TRBD1 (5 bases). The CDR3 consists of 14 residues. The V end was cut by 3 bases, the J end by 4 bases, with 12 bases between. The germline CDR1 and CDR2 sequences are MDHEN and SYDVKM. The CDR3 here is CASSLKRGVTEAFF. CDR3 DNA: TGTGCCAGCAGTTTGAAGAGAGGGGTCACTGAAGCTTTCTTT.

V gene TRBV5-1 combines with J gene TRBJ2-2, with TRBD2 as a possible D gene (7 bases). V was clipped by 4 bases and J by 6 bases, with 19 bases between them. This CDR3 spans 16 amino acids. Germline loops: CDR1 SGHRS, CDR2 YFSETQ. CDR3 region: CASSPGRGRAAGELFF. The DNA of the CDR3 is TGCGCCAGCAGCCCCGGAAGGGGGAGGGCGGCCGGGGAGCTGTTTTTT.

The CDR3 DNA sequence: TGTGCCAGCAGTTTAGGAACGGGACTGACCCAAGAGACCCAGTACTTC. It yields the protein CASSLGTGLTQETQYF. This chain uses TRBV27 with TRBJ2-5; D perhaps matches TRBD2 (6 bases). Trimming pared 2 bases from V and 1 base from J, leaving 14 bases between. This CDR3 has 16 residues. Germline CDR1 is MNHEY and CDR2 is SMNVEV (reference sequence).

This chain links TRBV5-1 with TRBJ1-2; D not certain. V gave up 0 bases and J gave up 4 bases, with 10 bases separating them. The CDR3 loop spans 14 amino acids. In germline, CDR1 is SGHRS, CDR2 YFSETQ. CDR3 nucleotides: TGCGCCAGCAGCTTGGGGGCGGCAGTCTATGGCTACACCTTC. This gives the protein CASSLGAAVYGYTF. Full variable domain (outside the CDR3, taken from reference TRBV5-1 and TRBJ1-2): KAGVTQTPRYLIKTRGQQVTLSCSPISGHRSVSWYQQTPGQGLQFLFEYFSETQRNKGNFPGRFSGRQFSNSRSEMNVSTLELGDSALYLCASSLGAAVYGYTFGSGTRLTVV.

Of note for this clone: Different DNA sequences within this sample yield the same CDR3. The chain combines TRBV28 with TRBJ2-2; D is unclear. The CDR3 covers 11 residues. The V end lost 5 bases, the J end lost 8 bases, and 6 bases lay between the germline ends. Germline CDR1 reads MDHEN; CDR2 reads SYDVKM. The DNA for the CDR3 is TGTGCCAGCAGTCCTAGGGGGGAGCTGTTTTTT. This gives the protein CASSPRGELFF.

Regarding this clone: Other DNA sequences in this sample translate to the same CDR3. The chain carries TRBV30 and TRBJ2-3; no clear D. CDR1 and CDR2 (germline): GTSNPN, SVGIG (reference sequence). The length of the CDR3 is 12 residues. The V and J ends lost 0 bases and 4 bases respectively, with 5 bases between them. The CDR3 DNA reads as TGTGCCTGGAGTGTAGCTGCAGATACGCAGTATTTT. Translated: CAWSVAADTQYF.

This clone has just one count. J is TRBJ2-5 and V is TRBV2, with D possibly TRBD2 on 6 matching bases. Germline CDR1 SNHLY, CDR2 FYNNEI. The CDR3 loop spans 13 amino acids. V lost 7 bases to trimming and J lost 5 bases, with 14 bases between them. CDR3 sequence (DNA): TGTGCCAGCAATTGGGCGGAGGGGGAGACCCAGTACTTC. Translated, it gives CASNWAEGETQYF.

The chain carries TRBV28 and TRBJ1-5; 10 positions match TRBD1. CDR3 length equals 15 residues. With 3 bases clipped from V and 8 bases from J, the junction kept 7 bases outside the gene matches. Germline assignment: CDR1 MDHEN and CDR2 SYDVKM. CDR3 sequence: CASSFFPGQGKPQHF. As DNA, the CDR3 is TGTGCCAGCAGTTTCTTCCCGGGACAGGGGAAGCCCCAGCATTTT.

The J gene is TRBJ2-5, the V gene TRBV9; a weak D match, TRBD2 (5 bases). The CDR3 loop spans 15 amino acids. The V end lost 1 base, the J end lost 5 bases, and 15 bases lay between the germline ends. Germline CDR1 is SGDLS and CDR2 is YYNGEE. CDR3 nucleotides: TGTGCCAGCAGCGTATCCTCCGGGATTTCCGAGACCCAGTACTTC. Residues: CASSVSSGISETQYF.

The chain is built from TRBV28 and TRBJ2-7, with 9 bases identical to TRBD1. After removal of 6 bases from V and 5 bases from J, the junction contained 8 bases not matched to a gene. The length of the CDR3 is 14 residues. Germline V lookup: CDR1 MDHEN, CDR2 SYDVKM. The DNA for the CDR3 is TGTGCCAGCAGCCGTCCCGGGACAGGGAACGAGCAGTACTTC. Its protein is CASSRPGTGNEQYF.

CDR3: CASSQDTTMAGPSYEQYF. CDR3 DNA sequence: TGCGCCAGCAGCCAAGATACCACGATGGCGGGACCCTCCTACGAGCAGTACTTC. The V call is TRBV4-1, the J call TRBJ2-5; D possibly corresponds to TRBD2 (6 bases). The DNA end is a closer match to TRBJ2-7, so the J assignment may be wrong. The CDR3 sequence is 18 residues long. Germline V gene lookup returns CDR1 MGHRA and CDR2 YSYEKL.

V and J are TRBV4-3 and TRBJ1-3, with no clear D. The CDR3 totals 15 residues. Germline values: CDR1 LGHNA, CDR2 YSLEER. V was cut by 0 bases and J by 3 bases, with 9 bases left in between. The CDR3 reads CASSQDSAGGNTIYF. The CDR3 coding sequence is TGCGCCAGCAGCCAAGATTCAGCGGGTGGAAACACCATATATTTT.

As to this clone: Distinct nucleotide sequences in the sample also encode this CDR3. This chain connects TRBV25-1 to TRBJ1-2; a weak D match, TRBD1 (6 bases). Trimming shortened V by 5 bases and J by 2 bases, and 12 bases separated the two germline ends. Germline values: CDR1 MGHDK, CDR2 SYGVNS. The CDR3 covers 14 residues. The DNA of the CDR3 is TGTGCCAGCAGTCCCCTAGGGGGGAACTATGGCTACACCTTC. Amino acid sequence: CASSPLGGNYGYTF.

The rearrangement uses TRBV9 and TRBJ2-5; D is ambiguous. This CDR3 comprises 13 residues. V was shortened by 3 bases and J by 5 bases, with 11 bases between the two germline ends. Germline assignment: CDR1 SGDLS and CDR2 YYNGEE. CDR3 amino acids: CASSGALGETQYF. The CDR3, as DNA: TGTGCCAGCAGCGGGGCCCTGGGGGAGACCCAGTACTTC.

This clone was observed a handful of times. This chain uses TRBV6-4 with TRBJ1-3; TRBD1 is a possible D gene (6 bases). The CDR3 runs to 13 residues. Trimming cost V 2 bases and J 10 bases, with 12 bases left between them. CDR1 is MRHNA, CDR2 SNTAGT, per germline. CDR3 region: CASSDPTTGTIYF. CDR3 bases: TGTGCCAGCAGTGACCCTACAACAGGGACCATATATTTT.

Points on this clone: This CDR3 is also generated by other DNA sequences in the sample. The chain recombines TRBV5-1 with TRBJ2-7; TRBD2 is a possible D gene (5 bases). The CDR3 is 13 amino acids. V was pared by 1 base and J by 3 bases, with 8 bases between. CDR1 is SGHRS, CDR2 YFSETQ, per germline. The CDR3 region is CASSLLGSYEQYF. In nucleotides, the CDR3 is TGCGCCAGCAGCTTGTTGGGGAGCTACGAGCAGTACTTC.